This T cell receptor beta chain was observed in a study of blood T cells in healthy people across ages. General observations from the study: Older age went with lower TCR beta diversity per million T cells, in a roughly linear way. Conclusively comparing naive with antigen-experienced cells was impossible with unsorted PBMCs.

Combining a sample-barcoded 5' primer with a J-beta primer mix, a second PCR ran for roughly 6 to 12 cycles. Each sample provided no less than 3 million CDR3-containing paired-end reads. Each CDR3 protein gets one entry after TCRdb re-called the 5' RACE reads with MiXCR. Of 1 million or so distinct CDR3 sequences in the sample, around 43% were seen once. Germline values: CDR1 SQVTM, CDR2 ANQGSEA. V dropped 4 bases and J dropped 0 bases, with 5 bases sitting between them. The CDR3 runs 12 residues. With regard to this clonotype: Its specificity is unknown.

Sequencing used blood. This chain uses TRBV29-1 with TRBJ2-3; D remains ambiguous. The receptor's source is a woman in her sixties or seventies in good health. The CDR3 region is CSVVQSTDTQYF. CDR3 bases: TGCAGCGTTGTTCAGAGCACAGATACGCAGTATTTT.